One sample yielded the 12 T cell receptor beta chains listed below, sequenced in a study of CD8+ T cells in alopecia areata. The authors extracted RNA and reverse transcribed it into cDNA as the sequencing template. Clones were sequenced by immunoSEQ multiplex PCR, and TCRdb holds only the in-frame ones, with some missing. This sample carries about 200,000 clones, more than 55% of them seen once, and the ten largest clones take approximately 4.9%. The sample was CD8+ T cells sorted from blood. The receptors here all came from a human donor in good health.

This chain uses TRBV19 with TRBJ1-1; TRBD1 agrees at 7 bases. V gave up 11 bases and J gave up 0 bases; unmatched junction bases: 6. Germline V gene lookup returns CDR1 LNHDA and CDR2 SQIVND (reference sequence). This CDR3 has 13 amino acids. CDR3 protein: CAAGDRLNTEAFF. Here the CDR3 DNA reads TGTGCCGCGGGGGACAGATTGAACACTGAAGCTTTCTTT. Drawing the rest from reference TRBV19 and TRBJ1-1, the complete variable domain is DGGITQSPKYLFRKEGQNVTLSCEQNLNHDAMYWYRQDPGQGLRLIYYSQIVNDFQKGDIAEGYSVSREKKESFPLTVTSAQKNPTAFYLCAAGDRLNTEAFFGQGTRLTVV.

The V gene is TRBV19, the J gene TRBJ2-1, with TRBD1 matching over 9 bases. The CDR3 runs to 14 residues. CDR1 is LNHDA and CDR2 is SQIVND in the germline V gene (reference sequence). J was trimmed by 0 bases and V by 9 bases; bases with no gene match: 3. The CDR3 reads CASGTGSSYNEQFF. CDR3 DNA: TGTGCCAGCGGGACAGGGAGCTCCTACAATGAGCAGTTCTTC.

The J gene is TRBJ1-1, the V gene TRBV4-1; D gene unclear. CDR3 length: 14 residues. Germline values: CDR1 MGHRA, CDR2 YSYEKL. Trimming pared 3 bases from V and 6 bases from J, leaving 14 bases between. This chain's CDR3 is CASSQVSTYPEAFF. As DNA, the CDR3 is TGCGCCAGCAGCCAGGTATCAACGTACCCTGAAGCTTTCTTT.

The table lists this clone with a few counts. The rearrangement joins TRBV7-2 to TRBJ1-2, with D uncertain. Germline CDR1 and CDR2: SGHTA and FQGNSA. The V and J ends lost 4 bases and 4 bases respectively, with 10 bases between them. The CDR3 is 13 residues long. The CDR3 DNA is TGTGCCAGCAGCTCCGACGGCCTCTATGGCTACACCTTC. Translation gives CASSSDGLYGYTF.

V and J are TRBV7-9 and TRBJ1-2, with D uncertain. This CDR3 has 16 amino acids. Trimming stripped 1 base from V and 0 bases from J, with 12 bases between. In germline, CDR1 is SEHNR, CDR2 FQNEAQ (reference sequence). The CDR3 DNA sequence: TGTGCCAGCAGCTTAGAGCCAGTCTCTACTAACTATGGCTACACCTTC. It yields the protein CASSLEPVSTNYGYTF.

The chain joins TRBV5-4 to TRBJ2-2, with no clear D. This CDR3 region has 12 residues. The germline V gene encodes CDR1 SGHNT and CDR2 YYREEE (reference sequence). Trimming removed 1 base at V and 6 bases at J, with 4 bases between. In nucleotides, the CDR3 is TGTGCCAGCAGCTTGAAGGCCGGGGAGCTGTTTTTT. Translating it yields CASSLKAGELFF.

The V and J genes are TRBV27 and TRBJ1-5; D not certain. V shed 4 bases and J shed 3 bases, with 10 bases lying between them. The CDR3 totals 14 residues. Germline CDR1 and CDR2: MNHEY and SMNVEV (reference sequence). The CDR3 sequence is CASSSLRDNQPQHF. CDR3 coding DNA: TGTGCCAGCAGTTCTCTTCGGGACAATCAGCCCCAGCATTTT.

V gene TRBV6-5 combines with J gene TRBJ1-2; D remains ambiguous. Germline lookup yields CDR1 MNHEY and CDR2 SVGAGI. The V end was cut by 0 bases, the J end by 0 bases, with 2 bases between. This CDR3 has 13 residues. CDR3 coding DNA: TGTGCCAGCAGTTACTCTTCTAACTATGGCTACACCTTC. As protein: CASSYSSNYGYTF.

The chain links TRBV7-9 to TRBJ2-7; 8 bases are shared with TRBD1. CDR1 and CDR2 from the germline V gene are SEHNR and FQNEAQ (reference sequence). V lost 4 bases and J lost 2; bases outside the gene matches: 10. The CDR3 covers 16 residues. For the CDR3, the DNA is TGTGCCAGCAGCTCCACAGGACAGGGACGGACCTACGAGCAGTACTTC. Amino acid sequence: CASSSTGQGRTYEQYF.

This clone came up a few times. The rearrangement uses TRBV13 and TRBJ2-7; D unresolved. Germline V lookup: CDR1 PRHDT, CDR2 FYEKMQ (reference sequence). The CDR3 spans 13 residues. Trimming stripped 3 bases from V and 1 base from J, with 7 bases between. CDR3: CASSLKTSYEQYF. In DNA form, the CDR3 reads TGTGCCAGCAGCTTGAAGACTTCCTACGAGCAGTACTTC.

This clone came up a few times. The CDR3 DNA sequence: TGTGCCAGCAGCTTTGAGGACAGACCCTACGAGCAGTACTTC. Protein product: CASSFEDRPYEQYF. The chain is built from TRBV7-9 and TRBJ2-7; tentatively, D is TRBD1 (6 bases). The germline gives CDR1 SEHNR, CDR2 FQNEAQ (reference sequence). The V and J ends lost 3 bases and 2 bases respectively, with 11 bases between them. The CDR3 is 14 amino acids.

The J gene is TRBJ2-3, the V gene TRBV5-1; perhaps TRBD1 as D (5 bases). V gave up 0 bases and J gave up 0 bases, with 5 bases separating them. Per the germline V gene, CDR1 is SGHRS and CDR2 is YFSETQ. The CDR3 loop spans 14 amino acids. In nucleotides, the CDR3 is TGCGCCAGCAGCTTGGACAGGAGCACAGATACGCAGTATTTT. Its translation is CASSLDRSTDTQYF.